The 10 T cell receptor beta chains below were found in one sample sequenced in a study of regulatory T cells in long-lasting Graves disease (dated by TCRdb to the early 2020s). The public reads were reprocessed in TCRdb via fastp at Q25 and MiXCR, keeping in-frame beta chains. Rows with one shared CDR3 protein collapse into an entry with the most common genes and DNA. This sample is represented by over 1,000 distinct CDR3 sequences; about 88% of them were singletons. The ten largest account for about 7.5% of the sample. For both TCR sequencing and RNA sequencing, RNA was extracted from PBMCs using TRIzol. Sequencing was performed on peripheral blood mononuclear cells (PBMCs), taken with antithyroid drug treatment, in newly diagnosed or persistent Graves disease (not recorded which). These receptors came from a young woman with Graves disease. Donor details come from another sample of the same person, matched by shared clones.

This clonotype was detected once. The chain uses TRBV5-1 and TRBJ1-4; D is ambiguous. Trimming cost V 0 bases and J 10 bases, with 16 bases left between them. This CDR3 comprises 15 residues. Germline assignment: CDR1 SGHRS and CDR2 YFSETQ. For the CDR3, the DNA is TGCGCCAGCAGCTTGGGTTGGGGAACCAGCGGAAAACTGTTTTTT. The encoded protein is CASSLGWGTSGKLFF.

The chain combines TRBV7-9 with TRBJ2-1; either TRBD1 or TRBD2 may supply D (5 bases each). This CDR3 comprises 15 residues. Trimming shortened V by 7 bases and J by 9 bases, and 22 bases separated the two germline ends. Germline V gene lookup returns CDR1 SEHNR and CDR2 FQNEAQ (reference sequence). CDR3 in DNA: TGTGCCAGCATCCCCCGGGGACCCCAATTGGGTGAGCAGTTCTTC. Translation: CASIPRGPQLGEQFF.

The chain carries TRBV7-9 and TRBJ2-2; possible D gene TRBD1, 6 bases. The CDR3 loop spans 13 amino acids. V lost 5 bases and J 4 bases, leaving 8 bases between the germline ends. CDR1 is SEHNR and CDR2 is FQNEAQ in the germline V gene (reference sequence). The CDR3 sequence is CASSQGGTGELFF. The CDR3 DNA is TGTGCCAGCAGCCAAGGGGGCACCGGGGAGCTGTTTTTT.

The rearrangement uses TRBV12-3 or TRBV12-4 and TRBJ2-5; 11 bases match TRBD2. The CDR3 is 15 residues long. V lost 6 bases, J lost 1 base, and 4 bases stayed unmatched. DNA for the CDR3: TGTGCCAGCAGGGTGCTAGCGGGAGGCCAAGAGACCCAGTACTTC. This encodes CASRVLAGGQETQYF.

V gene TRBV3-1 combines with J gene TRBJ2-1; TRBD2 agrees at 8 bases. Germline V lookup: CDR1 LGHDT, CDR2 YNNKEL (reference sequence). There are 15 residues in the CDR3. V dropped 4 bases and J dropped 6; count of bases not matched to a gene: 8. CDR3 protein: CASSRSGRFVNEQFF. CDR3 DNA sequence: TGTGCCAGCAGCCGAAGCGGGAGATTCGTCAATGAGCAGTTCTTC.

This rearrangement joins TRBV6-5 to TRBJ2-7; D unclear. CDR1 and CDR2 (germline): MNHEY, SVGAGI. V was pared by 2 bases and J by 1 base, with 12 bases between. The CDR3 consists of 15 residues. The CDR3 DNA is TGTGCCAGCAGTTACAGGTTTCCTCTTTCCTACGAGCAGTACTTC. This translates into CASSYRFPLSYEQYF.

The chain's CDR3 is CASTQGTTYTQYF. CDR3 nucleotide sequence: TGTGCCAGCACCCAAGGGACTACCTATACGCAGTATTTT. The chain carries TRBV12-3 or TRBV12-4 and TRBJ2-3; 7 nucleotides agree with TRBD2. This CDR3 region has 13 residues. The J segment lost 7 bases and the V segment lost 7 bases, leaving 8 bases of the junction unmatched.

There are a few counts of this clonotype. V is TRBV19 and J is TRBJ2-7, with 9 bases aligning to TRBD2. The CDR3 is 15 residues long. The ends lost 4 bases at V and 2 bases at J; junction bases unmatched: 6. Germline CDR1 LNHDA, CDR2 SQIVND (reference sequence). The CDR3, as DNA: TGTGCCAGTAGTACACAAGCGGGAGGCACCTACGAGCAGTACTTC. Amino acids: CASSTQAGGTYEQYF.

This clonotype showed up just once. The J gene is TRBJ2-7, the V gene TRBV27; perhaps TRBD2 as D (7 bases). This CDR3 is built from 12 residues. Trimming cost V 4 bases and J 7 bases, with 11 bases left between them. Germline loops: CDR1 MNHEY, CDR2 SMNVEV (reference sequence). In nucleotides, the CDR3 is TGTGCCAGCAGTTGGGAGGGGGGAGAGCAGTACTTC. Its translation is CASSWEGGEQYF.

A single count supports this clonotype. This chain connects TRBV11-2 to TRBJ2-7; D is perhaps TRBD2 (7 bases). Between the trimmed V and J ends, which lost 5 bases and 4 bases, there was a span of 18 bases. There are 15 residues in the CDR3. Germline V gene lookup returns CDR1 SGHAT and CDR2 FQNNGV. The CDR3 sequence: CASSLLGGLGYEQYF. CDR3 nucleotides: TGTGCCAGCAGCCTTCTGGGGGGGCTAGGGTACGAGCAGTACTTC.